Listed here are 5 T cell receptor beta chains from one sample, sequenced in a study of shared clonotypes between healthy human individuals (dated by TCRdb to the early 2020s). Preparation of the library involved the immunoSEQ multiplex PCR assay. TCRdb took over this immuneACCESS table, retaining in-frame rearrangements with V and J assigned. Such tables are incomplete; in checked studies, under half of the missing clones stem from an unresolved V gene, and the remainder is unexplained. For this sample the table gives about a million clones, of which 76% were detected only once. The top ten clonotypes cover roughly 1.5% of the sample. The sample was memory CD4+ T cells sorted from blood. The cell subset or site label on this specimen signifies: CD45RA-negative fraction. These receptors all come from a man aged 18 to 35 in good health.

This sequence joins TRBV7-9 and TRBJ1-1; D unclear. Trimming removed 3 bases from V and 5 bases from J, with 10 bases in between. Germline CDR1 is SEHNR and CDR2 is FQNEAQ (reference sequence). The CDR3 has 13 amino acids. CDR3 bases: TGTGCCAGCAGCTTGAAGATGGGGACTGAAGCTTTCTTT. This gives the protein CASSLKMGTEAFF.

The V and J genes are TRBV5-1 and TRBJ2-5; 8 bases fit TRBD1. Germline trimming cut 3 bases from V and 1 base from J; bases unmatched to any gene: 8. The germline gives CDR1 SGHRS, CDR2 YFSETQ. The CDR3 runs to 16 residues. The CDR3 DNA follows: TGCGCCAGCAGCTCAGGACAGGGCGGACGCCAAGAGACCCAGTACTTC. This encodes CASSSGQGGRQETQYF.

V gene TRBV9 combines with J gene TRBJ2-7, with 11 bases that match TRBD2. This CDR3 has 14 amino acids. V shed 4 bases and J 6 bases; nucleotides not matched to a gene: 6. Per germline, CDR1 SGDLS and CDR2 YYNGEE. The CDR3 sequence: CASSPTSGSGEQYF. The CDR3 nucleotides read TGTGCCAGCAGCCCAACTAGCGGGAGCGGCGAGCAGTACTTC.

The chain couples TRBV7-6 to TRBJ1-2; TRBD1 might be the D (5 bases). V gave up 5 bases and J gave up 6 bases, with 10 bases separating them. Germline V gives CDR1 SGHVS, CDR2 FNYEAQ. The CDR3 spans 12 residues. The CDR3 loop reads CASSDSGNGYTF. CDR3 nucleotide sequence: TGTGCCAGCAGCGACAGTGGAAATGGCTACACCTTC.

This chain uses TRBV5-1 with TRBJ2-2; no clear D. V was trimmed by 4 bases and J by 6 bases, leaving 13 bases between them. The germline gives CDR1 SGHRS, CDR2 YFSETQ. The CDR3 extends over 14 amino acids. CDR3 sequence: CASSVDASPGELFF. The DNA of the CDR3 is TGCGCCAGCAGCGTTGATGCATCCCCCGGGGAGCTGTTTTTT.